These 32 T cell receptor beta chains were sequenced from one sample in a study of lymphopenia after photon versus proton radiotherapy. Using immunoSEQ multiplex PCR, the repertoire was profiled, and TCRdb retains in-frame clones only, with some absent. The table has 7,000 to 9,500 clones, 70% to 90% seen once. Sequenced material: peripheral blood, taken from a patient treated with photon-based radiotherapy. The receptor set was obtained from a woman in her 70s with pancreatic cancer.

V gene TRBV5-8 combines with J gene TRBJ2-7, with D perhaps being TRBD1 or TRBD2 (5 bases each). Germline loops: CDR1 SGHTS, CDR2 YDEGEE. V lost 2 bases and J lost 1, with 13 bases in between. This CDR3 has 15 residues. CDR3 sequence: CASSFPGTVSYEQYF. The CDR3 DNA sequence: TGTGCCAGCAGCTTTCCCGGGACGGTGTCCTACGAGCAGTACTTC.

This chain uses TRBV29-1 with TRBJ2-3; weak D call: TRBD1 (6 bases). This CDR3 comprises 14 residues. Germline lookup yields CDR1 SQVTM and CDR2 ANQGSEA. V was clipped by 5 bases and J by 4 bases, with 16 bases between them. CDR3 in DNA: TGCAGCGTTCCAGCTCAGGGGACGGCAGATACGCAGTATTTT. Amino acid sequence: CSVPAQGTADTQYF.

The chain is built from TRBV4-3 and TRBJ2-1; 7 nucleotides line up with TRBD1. V dropped 1 base and J dropped 12; count of bases not matched to a gene: 6. This CDR3 is built from 13 residues. Germline lookup yields CDR1 LGHNA and CDR2 YSLEER. CDR3 coding DNA: TGCGCCAGCAGCCAAGGACAGGGCCCGCCGCAGTTCTTC. This codes for CASSQGQGPPQFF.

The gene calls are TRBV29-1 and TRBJ2-7; 7 bases map to TRBD1. The germline gives CDR1 SQVTM, CDR2 ANQGSEA. The J segment lost 2 bases and the V segment lost 6 bases, leaving 10 bases of the junction unmatched. The CDR3 covers 14 residues. The CDR3 sequence: CSVANRGITYEQYF. In nucleotides, the CDR3 is TGCAGCGTCGCCAACAGGGGTATCACCTACGAGCAGTACTTC.

V gene TRBV4-3 combines with J gene TRBJ2-3; D ambiguous. The ends were cut back, 5 bases at V and 4 bases at J, with 13 bases in the middle. This CDR3 region has 14 residues. Germline V gene sequence: CDR1 LGHNA, CDR2 YSLEER. The CDR3 protein is CASSVHDRADTQYF. DNA of the CDR3: TGCGCCAGCAGCGTCCACGACCGCGCAGATACGCAGTATTTT.

The CDR3 nucleotides read TGTGCCAGCAGGAAGGGGGCCGGGTTGAAGGGCAATCAGCCCCAGCATTTT. This translates into CASRKGAGLKGNQPQHF. This rearrangement joins TRBV2 to TRBJ1-5, with TRBD1 identical over 7 bases. CDR3 length equals 17 residues. The V segment lost 6 bases and the J segment 2 bases; nucleotides outside the gene matches: 13. Germline loops: CDR1 SNHLY, CDR2 FYNNEI.

The rearrangement uses TRBV4-3 and TRBJ1-1; D is unclear. From germline, CDR1 is LGHNA and CDR2 YSLEER. V was cut by 0 bases and J by 0 bases, with 11 bases left in between. CDR3 length: 16 amino acids. This chain's CDR3 is CASSQDVGVVNTEAFF. Written as DNA, the CDR3 is TGCGCCAGCAGCCAAGATGTCGGGGTAGTGAACACTGAAGCTTTCTTT.

The V gene is TRBV7-6, the J gene TRBJ2-5; 7 nucleotides agree with TRBD2. V lost 9 bases, J lost 0 bases, and 4 bases stayed unmatched. Germline CDR1 is SGHVS and CDR2 is FNYEAQ. CDR3 length equals 13 residues. Written as DNA, the CDR3 is TGTGCCAGATGGGGGGGGAACCAAGAGACCCAGTACTTC. Residues: CARWGGNQETQYF.

This sequence joins TRBV19 and TRBJ1-5, with 7 bases fitting TRBD1. The CDR3 runs 15 residues. V lost 4 bases, J lost 6 bases, and 9 bases stayed unmatched. Germline V gene sequence: CDR1 LNHDA, CDR2 SQIVND (reference sequence). The DNA of the CDR3 is TGTGCCAGTAGTACCAGACAGGGTCAAAGTCAGCCCCAGCATTTT. Protein sequence: CASSTRQGQSQPQHF.

This clone has just one count. V usage is TRBV28 and J usage is TRBJ1-1, with D unclear. The CDR3 runs to 14 residues. Germline V CDR1 and CDR2: MDHEN, SYDVKM. Trimming took 8 bases from V and 1 from J, leaving 14 bases between them. DNA of the CDR3: TGTGCCAGCGGTGGCCCGAGGCGGAACACTGAAGCTTTCTTT. Translation: CASGGPRRNTEAFF.

The chain employs TRBV14 and TRBJ2-3; the D gene is possibly TRBD1 (5 bases). CDR1 is SGHDN and CDR2 is FVKESK in the germline V gene. There are 16 residues in the CDR3. The V and J ends lost 2 bases and 6 bases respectively, with 18 bases between them. The CDR3 sequence is CASSQRTRTLGDTQYF. In nucleotides, the CDR3 is TGTGCCAGCAGCCAAAGGACCCGGACACTCGGGGATACGCAGTATTTT.

The rearrangement uses TRBV11-2 and TRBJ1-4, with unresolved D. V lost 5 bases, J lost 0 bases, and 16 bases lay in between. The germline CDR1 and CDR2 sequences are SGHAT and FQNNGV. The CDR3 covers 17 residues. In DNA, the CDR3 is TGTGCCAGCAGCAAGAGGGTCACGACAACAACTAATGAAAAACTGTTTTTT. It codes for CASSKRVTTTTNEKLFF.

V gene TRBV28 combines with J gene TRBJ1-1; D might be TRBD1 (6 bases). Germline V gene lookup returns CDR1 MDHEN and CDR2 SYDVKM. V was trimmed by 5 bases and J by 7 bases, leaving 11 bases between them. The CDR3 covers 12 residues. The DNA of the CDR3 is TGTGCCAGCAGTGCAGGGGTACGTGAAGCTTTCTTT. Its protein is CASSAGVREAFF.

The chain uses TRBV15 and TRBJ1-1; D may be TRBD1 (5 bases). V was pared by 2 bases and J by 8 bases, with 15 bases between. The CDR3 is 14 residues long. Germline values: CDR1 LNHNV, CDR2 YYDKDF (reference sequence). The CDR3 loop reads CATSRSGREIEAFF. In DNA, the CDR3 is TGTGCCACCAGCAGAAGTGGCAGGGAGATAGAAGCTTTCTTT.

The chain links TRBV28 to TRBJ2-7; 12 nucleotides line up with TRBD1. This CDR3 comprises 17 residues. V was clipped by 1 base and J by 3 bases; unmatched bases: 7. Germline-derived CDR1 and CDR2 are MDHEN and SYDVKM. CDR3 bases: TGTGCCAGCAGTTTATTGGGGACAGGGGGCCGGGACTACGAGCAGTACTTC. This translates into CASSLLGTGGRDYEQYF.

The V gene is TRBV30, the J gene TRBJ2-2; 9 bases agree with TRBD1. After removal of 8 bases from V and 4 bases from J, the junction contained 11 bases not matched to a gene. This CDR3 contains 15 residues. Germline lookup yields CDR1 GTSNPN and CDR2 SVGIG (reference sequence). CDR3 nucleotides: TGTGCCCTGATGCCCGGGACAGGGTCCACCGGGGAGCTGTTTTTT. Encoded protein: CALMPGTGSTGELFF.

The CDR3 nucleotides read TGTGCCGGACGGACAGGGGATGCCGGGGAGCTGTTTTTT. Its protein is CAGRTGDAGELFF. The rearrangement uses TRBV6-6 and TRBJ2-2, with TRBD1 identical over 9 bases. The CDR3 sequence is 13 residues long. Germline trimming cut 11 bases from V and 6 bases from J; bases unmatched to any gene: 7. CDR1 is MNHNY and CDR2 is SVGAGI in the germline V gene (reference sequence).

The chain uses TRBV7-6 and TRBJ2-1; 10 nucleotides align to TRBD1. V lost 5 bases and J lost 0; bases outside the gene matches: 19. The CDR3 is 21 amino acids. Looked up from germline, CDR1 is SGHVS and CDR2 is FNYEAQ. The DNA of the CDR3 is TGTGCCAGCAGCCTCCGGACAGGGGGGACCGAGATACTAAGCTCCTACAATGAGCAGTTCTTC. Its protein product is CASSLRTGGTEILSSYNEQFF.

The chain couples TRBV11-3 to TRBJ2-3; D is perhaps TRBD1 or TRBD2 (5 bases each). V was pared by 5 bases and J by 1 base, with 10 bases between. This CDR3 region has 14 residues. Per the germline V gene, CDR1 is SGHNT and CDR2 is YENEEA. CDR3: CASSTGAGTDTQYF. CDR3 sequence (DNA): TGTGCCAGCAGCACCGGGGCGGGCACAGATACGCAGTATTTT.

The genes are TRBV2 and TRBJ1-2; D ambiguous. This CDR3 is 15 amino acids long. Germline lookup yields CDR1 SNHLY and CDR2 FYNNEI. The V and J ends lost 2 bases and 4 bases respectively, with 14 bases between them. The CDR3 loop is CASSEMRAGFYGYTF. The CDR3 coding sequence is TGTGCCAGCAGTGAAATGAGAGCCGGGTTCTATGGCTACACCTTC.

This clone was counted only a few times. The chain couples TRBV19 to TRBJ2-6; TRBD1 aligns across 7 bases. This CDR3 has 17 residues. V lost 4 bases and J lost 0; bases outside the gene matches: 6. Germline V gene data show CDR1 as LNHDA and CDR2 as SQIVND (reference sequence). The DNA for the CDR3 is TGTGCCAGTAGTAGGGGGACAGACAGCTCTGGGGCCAACGTCCTGACTTTC. Protein product: CASSRGTDSSGANVLTF.

The rearrangement joins TRBV4-1 to TRBJ2-1; D is possibly TRBD2 (6 bases). The CDR3 contains 16 residues. CDR1 is MGHRA and CDR2 is YSYEKL in the germline V gene. V gave up 5 bases and J gave up 0 bases, with 14 bases separating them. The CDR3 protein is CASSERGLNSYNEQFF. Here the CDR3 DNA reads TGCGCCAGCAGCGAACGGGGACTCAACTCCTACAATGAGCAGTTCTTC.

J is TRBJ1-1 and V is TRBV7-9; the D gene is possibly TRBD1 (5 bases). Trimming removed 1 base from V and 4 bases from J, with 13 bases in between. This CDR3 spans 15 amino acids. Germline CDR1 reads SEHNR; CDR2 reads FQNEAQ (reference sequence). Here the CDR3 reads CASSLVQGAGTEAFF. The CDR3 region has the DNA TGTGCCAGCAGCTTAGTCCAGGGCGCGGGCACTGAAGCTTTCTTT.

The genes are TRBV28 and TRBJ2-5; D may be TRBD1 (6 bases). The CDR3 covers 13 residues. Trimming stripped 8 bases from V and 5 bases from J, with 15 bases between. Germline-derived CDR1 and CDR2 are MDHEN and SYDVKM. The CDR3: CASQNTGRETQYF. DNA of the CDR3: TGTGCCAGCCAAAATACAGGGCGCGAGACCCAGTACTTC.

In this sample, this clone turned up a few times. The genes are TRBV7-9 and TRBJ2-7, with unresolved D. Germline V lookup: CDR1 SEHNR, CDR2 FQNEAQ (reference sequence). V lost 5 bases and J 7 bases, leaving 15 bases between the germline ends. CDR3 length equals 13 residues. Here the CDR3 reads CASSPPKPAEQYF. The CDR3 bases are TGTGCCAGCAGCCCCCCGAAACCCGCAGAGCAGTACTTC. The full variable domain, its missing parts supplied by reference TRBV7-9 and TRBJ2-7, is DTGVSQNPRHKITKRGQNVTFRCDPISEHNRLYWYRQTLGQGPEFLTYFQNEAQLEKSRLLSDRFSAERPKGSFSTLEIQRTEQGDSAMYLCASSPPKPAEQYFGPGTRLTVT.

This chain connects TRBV20-1 to TRBJ2-5; a possible D gene is TRBD1 (5 bases). Germline CDR1 DFQATT, CDR2 SNEGSKA (reference sequence). This CDR3 contains 11 residues. Trimming shortened V by 6 bases and J by 5 bases, and 10 bases separated the two germline ends. Here the CDR3 reads CSASGRETQYF. In nucleotides, the CDR3 is TGCAGTGCCTCAGGGCGGGAGACCCAGTACTTC.

The chain has TRBV10-3 and TRBJ1-1; 7 nucleotides agree with TRBD1. Germline V CDR1 and CDR2: ENHRY, SYGVKD. V shed 8 bases and J 1 base; nucleotides not matched to a gene: 4. The CDR3 contains 13 residues. CDR3 sequence (DNA): TGTGCCATCGGGGACAGCGGGAACACTGAAGCTTTCTTT. It is translated as CAIGDSGNTEAFF.

This clone showed up just once. The rearrangement uses TRBV19 and TRBJ2-1, with a tentative D call TRBD1 (6 bases). Trimming took off 5 bases at V and 8 bases at J, with 19 bases between the two ends. Germline V gene lookup returns CDR1 LNHDA and CDR2 SQIVND (reference sequence). The CDR3 length is 15 residues. The CDR3 nucleotides are TGTGCCAGTAGTTTAAAGACAGGCTCCAGGGATGAGCAGTTCTTC. Amino acids: CASSLKTGSRDEQFF.

In this sample, this clone turned up once. The chain combines TRBV7-2 with TRBJ2-5; 7 nucleotides line up with TRBD1. The CDR3 has 15 residues. V shed 4 bases and J 2 bases; nucleotides not matched to a gene: 7. CDR1 and CDR2 from the germline V gene are SGHTA and FQGNSA. In DNA form, the CDR3 reads TGTGCCAGCAGCTGGGGGACAGCTCCTCAAGAGACCCAGTACTTC. It specifies CASSWGTAPQETQYF. The full variable domain, completed using reference TRBV7-2 and TRBJ2-5, is GAGVSQSPSNKVTEKGKDVELRCDPISGHTALYWYRQSLGQGLEFLIYFQGNSAPDKSGLPSDRFSAERTGGSVSTLTIQRTQQEDSAVYLCASSWGTAPQETQYFGPGTRLLVL.

The V gene is TRBV5-4, the J gene TRBJ2-5, with D maybe TRBD1 (6 bases). Germline loops: CDR1 SGHNT, CDR2 YYREEE (reference sequence). The CDR3 is 15 residues long. The V end lost 4 bases, the J end lost 1 base, and 14 bases lay between the germline ends. As DNA, the CDR3 is TGTGCCAGCAGCCCCCTGGGGGCTAGCCAAGAGACCCAGTACTTC. It is translated as CASSPLGASQETQYF.

The CDR3 nucleotides are TGTGCCAGCAGCTGGACTAGCGGGAGACACTACGAGCAGTACTTC. Translating gives CASSWTSGRHYEQYF. The chain couples TRBV5-6 to TRBJ2-7; 13 bases are a match to TRBD2. Germline assignment: CDR1 SGHDT and CDR2 YYEEEE. The trim removed 3 bases at V and 3 bases at J, leaving 3 bases unmatched. CDR3 length: 15 residues.

V usage is TRBV9 and J usage is TRBJ2-3, with D perhaps TRBD1 (5 bases). V lost 2 bases to trimming and J lost 0 bases, with 13 bases between them. This CDR3 has 16 amino acids. Germline loops: CDR1 SGDLS, CDR2 YYNGEE. The CDR3 nucleotides read TGTGCCAGCAGCGTTGGACACAGCCCCAGCACAGATACGCAGTATTTT. Residues: CASSVGHSPSTDTQYF. Combining the CDR3 with reference TRBV9 and TRBJ2-3 gives the whole variable domain DSGVTQTPKHLITATGQRVTLRCSPRSGDLSVYWYQQSLDQGLQFLIQYYNGEERAKGNILERFSAQQFPDLHSELNLSSLELGDSALYFCASSVGHSPSTDTQYFGPGTRLTVL.